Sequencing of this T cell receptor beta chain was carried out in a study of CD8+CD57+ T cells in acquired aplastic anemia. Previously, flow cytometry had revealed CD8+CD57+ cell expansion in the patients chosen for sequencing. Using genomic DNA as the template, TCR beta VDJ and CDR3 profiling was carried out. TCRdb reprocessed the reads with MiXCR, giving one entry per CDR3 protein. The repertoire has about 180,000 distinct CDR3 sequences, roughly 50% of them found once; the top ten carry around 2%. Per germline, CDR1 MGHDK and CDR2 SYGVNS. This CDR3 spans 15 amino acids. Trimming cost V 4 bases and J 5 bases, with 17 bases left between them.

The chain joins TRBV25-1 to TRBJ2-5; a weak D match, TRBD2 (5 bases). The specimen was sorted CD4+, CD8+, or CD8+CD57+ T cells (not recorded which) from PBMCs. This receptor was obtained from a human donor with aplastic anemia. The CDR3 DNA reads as TGTGCCAGCAGTGTTCGGTTTCCGGGCGGGGAGACCCAGTACTTC. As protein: CASSVRFPGGETQYF.